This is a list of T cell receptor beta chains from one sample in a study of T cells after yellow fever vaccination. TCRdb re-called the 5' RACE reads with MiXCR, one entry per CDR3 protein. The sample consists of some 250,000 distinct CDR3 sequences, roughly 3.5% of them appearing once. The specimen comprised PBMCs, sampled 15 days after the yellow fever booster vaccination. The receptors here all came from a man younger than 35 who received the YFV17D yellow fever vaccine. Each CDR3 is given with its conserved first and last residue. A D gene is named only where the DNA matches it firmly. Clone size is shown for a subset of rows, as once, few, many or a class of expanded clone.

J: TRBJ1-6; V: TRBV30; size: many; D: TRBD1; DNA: TGTGCCTGGACGGGACAGGGAATATCACCCCTCCACTTT; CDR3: CAWTGQGISPLHF
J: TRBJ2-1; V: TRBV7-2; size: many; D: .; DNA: TGTGCCAGCAGCTTAGCGGATACAGGAATCTTCTACAATGAGCAGTTCTTC; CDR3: CASSLADTGIFYNEQFF
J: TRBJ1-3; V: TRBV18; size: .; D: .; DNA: TGTGCCAGCTCACCACCGAAGGTCCTTCCTGGAAACACCATATATTTT; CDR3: CASSPPKVLPGNTIYF
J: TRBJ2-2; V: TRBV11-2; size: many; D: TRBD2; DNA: TGTGCCAGCAGCTTAGTAGCGGGAGTTACCGGCGGCGGGGAGCTGTTTTTT; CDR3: CASSLVAGVTGGGELFF
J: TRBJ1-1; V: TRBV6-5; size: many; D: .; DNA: TGTGCCAGCAGTTACTCCCAGGACAGATATATCCTAGGGGACACTGAAGCTTTCTTT; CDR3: CASSYSQDRYILGDTEAFF
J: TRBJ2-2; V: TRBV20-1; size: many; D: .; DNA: TGCAGTGCTAGGGGGCGGGGATTGAACACCGGGGAGCTGTTTTTT; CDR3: CSARGRGLNTGELFF
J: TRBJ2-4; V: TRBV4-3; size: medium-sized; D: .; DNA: TGCGCCAGCAGCCAAGATTTCGGGGGGCCAAACATTCAGTACTTC; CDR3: CASSQDFGGPNIQYF
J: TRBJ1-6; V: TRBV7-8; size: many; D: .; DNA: TGTGCCAGCAGCTTAATCAGCACAGGGCCCCCTCTTAAATCACCCCTCCACTTT; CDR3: CASSLISTGPPLKSPLHF
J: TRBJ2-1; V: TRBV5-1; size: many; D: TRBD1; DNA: TGCGCCAGCAGCTTGGGGAGGACAGGGGAAAGTTTGGGACATGAGCAGTTCTTC; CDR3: CASSLGRTGESLGHEQFF
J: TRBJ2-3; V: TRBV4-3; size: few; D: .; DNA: TGCGCCAGCAGCCAAGGGGATGGGGCAGGGGTAGGGGCAGATACGCAGTATTTT; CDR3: CASSQGDGAGVGADTQYF
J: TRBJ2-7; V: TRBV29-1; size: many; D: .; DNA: TGCAGCGTCCGAGGCCCTTCCTACGAGCAGTACTTC; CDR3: CSVRGPSYEQYF
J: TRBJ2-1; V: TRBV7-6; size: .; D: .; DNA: TGTGCCAGCAGCTTTCAGGGGGGAAGGGCCAATGAGCAGTTCTTC; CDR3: CASSFQGGRANEQFF
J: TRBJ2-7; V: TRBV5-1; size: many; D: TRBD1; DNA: TGCGCCAGCAGCTTCCAGGGGGAATCCCCGCCCAACGAGCAGTACTTC; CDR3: CASSFQGESPPNEQYF
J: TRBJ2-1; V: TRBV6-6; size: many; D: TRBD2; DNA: TGTGCCAGCAGTTACTCTGGACTAGCGCCGTACAATGAGCAGTTCTTC; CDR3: CASSYSGLAPYNEQFF
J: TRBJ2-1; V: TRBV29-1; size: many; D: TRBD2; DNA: TGCAGCGCCCTTAGCGGGGAGCATGGCTGGGAGCAGTTCTTC; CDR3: CSALSGEHGWEQFF
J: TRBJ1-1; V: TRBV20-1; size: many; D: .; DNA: TGCAGTGCCCTTGAGGGGGACACTGAAGCTTTCTTT; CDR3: CSALEGDTEAFF
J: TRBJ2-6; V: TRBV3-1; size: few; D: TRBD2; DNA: TGTGCCAGCTCTCGCTTCGGGGGGTTCAGCTCTGGGGCCAACGTCCTGACTTTC; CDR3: CASSRFGGFSSGANVLTF
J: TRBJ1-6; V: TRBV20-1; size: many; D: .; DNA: TGCAGTGCTAGAGTGAGACAGAGCTCCTATAATTCACCCCTCCACTTT; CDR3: CSARVRQSSYNSPLHF
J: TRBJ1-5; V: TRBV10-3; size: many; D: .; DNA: TGTGCCATCACGACGGGTCCCAATCAGCCCCAGCATTTT; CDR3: CAITTGPNQPQHF
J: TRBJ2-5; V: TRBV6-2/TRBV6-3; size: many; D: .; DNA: TGTGCCAGCAGTCCAACGGATGAGACCCAGTACTTC; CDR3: CASSPTDETQYF
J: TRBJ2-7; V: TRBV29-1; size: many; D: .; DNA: TGCAGCGTTGAAACCGTGGGTGTTTACGAGCAGTACTTC; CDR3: CSVETVGVYEQYF
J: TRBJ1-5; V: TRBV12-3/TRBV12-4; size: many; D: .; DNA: TGTGCCAGCAGTTTAACCTCGACCTGGCAGCCCCAGCATTTT; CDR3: CASSLTSTWQPQHF
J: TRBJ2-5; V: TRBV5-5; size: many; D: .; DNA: TGTGCCAGCAGCGGTACGTTGGGGGCAGAGACCCAGTACTTC; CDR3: CASSGTLGAETQYF
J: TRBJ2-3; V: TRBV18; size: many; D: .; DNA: TGTGCCAGCTCACGTAACTATCAATCCACAGATACGCAGTATTTT; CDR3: CASSRNYQSTDTQYF
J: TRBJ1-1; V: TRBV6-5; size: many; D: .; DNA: TGTGCCAGCAGTTATTTTTCGGGGTCATCGGCTGAAGCTTTCTTT; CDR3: CASSYFSGSSAEAFF
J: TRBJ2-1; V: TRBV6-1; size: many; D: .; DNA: TGTGCCAGCACCGAAAGGGGGGAGACTGACTACAATGAGCAGTTCTTC; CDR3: CASTERGETDYNEQFF
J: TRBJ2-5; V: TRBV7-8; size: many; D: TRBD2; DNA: TGTGCCAGCAGCACCCCTAGCGGGGGGGATGAGACCCAGTACTTC; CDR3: CASSTPSGGDETQYF
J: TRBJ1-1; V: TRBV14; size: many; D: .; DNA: TGTGCCAGCAGCCAGAGAGATTACACTGAAGCTTTCTTT; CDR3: CASSQRDYTEAFF
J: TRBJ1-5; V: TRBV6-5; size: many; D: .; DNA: TGTGCCAGCACCCGGACAGCTAATAGCAATCAGCCCCAGCATTTT; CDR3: CASTRTANSNQPQHF
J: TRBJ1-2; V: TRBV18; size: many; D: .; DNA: TGTGCCAGCTCACCCGGACAGTGGGGTTTCACCTTC; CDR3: CASSPGQWGFTF
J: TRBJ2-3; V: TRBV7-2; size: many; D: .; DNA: TGTGCCAGCAGTCCAGATCGCCCTAGCACAGATACGCAGTATTTT; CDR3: CASSPDRPSTDTQYF
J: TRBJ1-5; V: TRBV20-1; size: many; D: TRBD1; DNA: TGCAGTGCAAACCCCCGGGACAGCCATAGCAATCAGCCCCAGCATTTT; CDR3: CSANPRDSHSNQPQHF
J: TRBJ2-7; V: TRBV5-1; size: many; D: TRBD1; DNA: TGCGCCAGCAGCTTGGGACAGGGCCTGCCCTACGAGCAGTACTTC; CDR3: CASSLGQGLPYEQYF
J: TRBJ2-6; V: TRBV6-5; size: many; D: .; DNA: TGTGCCAGCGCCGCTACAGGGACTGGGGCCAACGTCCTGACTTTC; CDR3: CASAATGTGANVLTF
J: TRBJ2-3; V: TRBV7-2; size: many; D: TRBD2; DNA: TGTGCCAGCAGCCGTACTAGCGGGGGGGTTAGCACAGATACGCAGTATTTT; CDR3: CASSRTSGGVSTDTQYF
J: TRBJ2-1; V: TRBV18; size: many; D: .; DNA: TGTGCCAGCTCACCACCGGGAACCGATGAGCAGTTCTTC; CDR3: CASSPPGTDEQFF
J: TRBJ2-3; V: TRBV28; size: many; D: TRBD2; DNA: TGTGCCAGCAGCACGGAACCAGGGACTAGCGGCAACACAGATACGCAGTATTTT; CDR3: CASSTEPGTSGNTDTQYF
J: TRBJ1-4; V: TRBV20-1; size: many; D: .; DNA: TGCAGTGCCGCGAGGGCAGTTAATGAAAAACTGTTTTTT; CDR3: CSAARAVNEKLFF
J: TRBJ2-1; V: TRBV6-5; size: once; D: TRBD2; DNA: TGTGCCAGCAGTTACTCCGCGGGGGGAGAGCAGTTCTTC; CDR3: CASSYSAGGEQFF
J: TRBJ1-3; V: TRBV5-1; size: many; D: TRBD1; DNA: TGCGCCAGCAGCTTGGAATTCAGGGGGACTAGTGGAAACACCATATATTTT; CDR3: CASSLEFRGTSGNTIYF
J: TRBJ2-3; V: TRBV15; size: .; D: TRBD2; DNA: TGTGCCACCAAGTCCCCGGGGGGGCCTAACACAGATACGCAGTATTTT; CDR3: CATKSPGGPNTDTQYF
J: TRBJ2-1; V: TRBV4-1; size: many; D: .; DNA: TGCGCCAGCAGCCAAGTGGACGGCAATGAGCAGTTCTTC; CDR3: CASSQVDGNEQFF
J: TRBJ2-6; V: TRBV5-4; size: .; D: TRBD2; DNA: TGTGCCAGCAGCTTGGCCGGGGGGACCGGGGCCAACGTCCTGACTTTC; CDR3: CASSLAGGTGANVLTF
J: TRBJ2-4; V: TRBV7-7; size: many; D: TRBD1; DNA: TGTGCTAGCTCGACAGGGCCGCAAAACATTCAGTACTTC; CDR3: CASSTGPQNIQYF
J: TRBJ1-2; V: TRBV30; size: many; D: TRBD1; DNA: TGTGCCTGCACCCAACCTGACAGGGGGCGGATACGCTACACCTTC; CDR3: CACTQPDRGRIRYTF
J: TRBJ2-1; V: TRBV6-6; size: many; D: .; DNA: TGTGCCAGCAGTTGGACCGTGGAAACCCACAATGAGCAGTTCTTC; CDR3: CASSWTVETHNEQFF
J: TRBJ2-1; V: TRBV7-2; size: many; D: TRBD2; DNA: TGTGCCAGCAGCCCCGGGACTAGCGACTACAATGAGCAGTTCTTC; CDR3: CASSPGTSDYNEQFF
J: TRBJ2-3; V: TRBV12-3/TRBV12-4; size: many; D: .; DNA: TGTGCCAGCAGTCCCCAGGGGATAGGGACGCAGTATTTT; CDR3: CASSPQGIGTQYF
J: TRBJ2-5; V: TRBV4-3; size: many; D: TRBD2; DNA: TGCGCCAGCAGCCAAGACTATACTAGCGGGCAAGAGACCCAGTACTTC; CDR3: CASSQDYTSGQETQYF
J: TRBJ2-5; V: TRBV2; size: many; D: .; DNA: TGTGCCAGCACCCAATCGGCAGGGCAAGGCGAGACCCAGTACTTC; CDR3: CASTQSAGQGETQYF